One T cell receptor beta chain is described in this entry. This clonotype was recorded a few times. Its antigen specificity is not known. Base qualities are not recorded, but no much larger clone differs from it by a single base. CDR1 and CDR2, looked up from the germline V gene (reference sequence), are LGHDT and YNNKEL. A distance of 13 bases separates the germline ends of V and J, which lose 1 base and 7 bases respectively. The CDR3 runs 14 amino acids, cysteine and phenylalanine included. Only CDR3 DNA remains: 42 bases, in frame from the first base. The data stem from a study of blood T cells in healthy people across ages (dated by TCRdb to 2015 to 2017). Concerning the study at large: Template switching captured roughly one uniquely barcoded TCR beta cDNA molecule per two T cells in model experiments. The study measured age-related changes in TCR beta repertoire diversity using deep sequencing normalized with unique cDNA molecular identifiers. The donors were split into four age groups: young (average 16 years), middle-aged (roughly 39), aged (about 56) and long-lived (roughly 80). The study analyzed two additional independent replicas of 1 million unique cDNA reads from the same blood draw for two donors, one aged 18 to 29 and one aged 80 or older.

Systemically healthy Caucasian individuals from Russia, some 38 in total and aged roughly 6 to 100 years, were included as donors. Each donor gave approximately 10 milliliters of peripheral blood, collected into EDTA-treated Vacutainer tubes. PBMCs were isolated by Ficoll-Paque density-gradient centrifugation, with at least 6 million obtained per sample. Trizol reagent was used to extract total RNA from PBMCs, with at least 6 micrograms per sample. For every donor, an aliquot of PBMCs went through flow cytometry to measure the percentages of naive CD45RAhigh/CD27high T cells. Results the study describes overall, beyond this receptor: Because donor CMV infection status was unknown, age-related changes in expanded clonotypes were potentially confounded. Total diversity estimates from one million sequenced T cells were considered lower bounds and underestimates. As age increased, observed TCR beta diversity per million T cells dropped in a roughly linear way, and a significant reduction was already evident by age 40. Compared with the aged group, more naive CD4+ T cells, fewer expanded clones and increased TCR diversity were shown by the long-lived group, suggesting age selection. Conclusive comparison of naive and antigen-experienced compartments was prevented by the profiling of bulk unsorted PBMCs. A strong correlation was found between observed TCR beta diversity and the percentage of naive T cells measured by flow cytometry.

The library was made by 5' RACE. The instrument was an Illumina HiSeq 2500. A second roughly 7 to 12 cycle PCR used a sample-barcoded 5' primer and a J-beta primer mix. A template-switch 5' adaptor carrying 12 random nucleotides introduced a unique molecular identifier onto each TCR beta cDNA molecule. At least 3 million CDR3-containing paired-end reads were obtained from each sample. All of the RNA was converted into first-strand cDNA using the Mint cDNA synthesis kit, with a TRBC-specific oligonucleotide serving as the primer. All cDNA was treated with uracil-DNA glycosylase and then went through a first 18-cycle PCR with the universal primers M1SS and BC2_uni_R. Regarding the original processing steps: For normalization, 1 million high-quality reads, each with a distinct molecular identifier, were randomly selected from each sample. Instead of being binned into consensus sequences, reads with shared molecular identifiers were discarded. MiTCR, run with a Q25 quality threshold and the strictest error-elimination algorithm, handled CDR3 identification, clonotype clustering and error correction. A nonparametric unseen species model using Euler transformation provided a lower-bound estimate of total TCR beta diversity. TCRdb reran the public reads through fastp at Q25 and MiXCR, keeping productive beta chains. Every distinct CDR3 protein forms one entry, paired with its most common genes and DNA. These V and J calls derive from TCRdb rather than the authors' analysis. A total of 450,000 to 600,000 distinct CDR3 sequences appear in this sample, roughly a quarter of them only once. The ten largest make up 3.6% of the sample.

This sample also belongs to another study, concerning T cells of mothers and their children. Per that second paper: Donors were nine systemically healthy Caucasian individuals: three mothers and their six children. cDNA synthesis consumed the entire amount of extracted RNA, loaded at approximately 1.6 ug RNA in each 15 ul reaction. In the second PCR, the M1S primer introduced both the sample barcodes and 2-4 random nucleotides. More than 8.5 million TCR beta CDR3 reads were obtained from each mother, and some 3.2 million reads were obtained from each child. In both related and unrelated pairs, thymic selection shapes the output of TCR recombination in a similar way, with inherited differences having only a minor effect. Normalized repertoire overlap was always found to be slightly, but never significantly, higher in related mother-child pairs than in unrelated mother-child pairs. No persistent microchimeric T cell clones were found, with a detection sensitivity of approximately 94 clones per million clonotypes. The study used deep NGS to compare TCR beta repertoires of mothers and children, seeking features distinguishing related mother-child pairs from unrelated individuals. Mothers averaged approximately 40 +/- 4 years of age and children averaged about 10 +/- 4 years. Libraries were sequenced on Illumina HiSeq 2000 with 100+100 nt paired-end reads after adapter ligation with NEBNext reagents. To prevent cross-contamination, the mother and child libraries were prepared a month apart and were sequenced in separate runs. Each donor had between about 500,000 and 2,300,000 distinct TCR beta clonotypes identified. Naive TCR beta clonotypes were estimated from low-frequency clonotypes matched to each donor's FACS-determined naive share, without sorting.

Sequenced input: blood. The TCR comes from a boy between 2 and 10 years old in good health. Rearrangement joined TRBV3-1 to TRBJ2-5; TRBD2 could be the D gene, as 6 bases match. CDR3 region: CASSQGRDRGTQYF. The base sequence is TGTGCCAGCAGCCAAGGGAGGGACCGTGGGACCCAGTACTTC.